This entry lists 10 T cell receptor beta chains sequenced from one sample in a study of T cells in Graves' hyperthyroidism and ophthalmopathy. Template material for amplifying TCR beta CDR3 regions consisted of RNA transcripts. Primed by the HTBI set, a first-round RT-PCR was run on the TCR CDR3. MiXCR, applied by TCRdb to the multiplex PCR reads, yields one record per CDR3 protein. The table includes around 350,000 distinct CDR3 sequences, over 10% detected once. Sequencing input: blood. These receptors originate from a young woman with Graves' hyperthyroidism.

The J gene is TRBJ2-5, the V gene TRBV5-6, with TRBD2 matching 9 bases. V was clipped by 4 bases and J by 4 bases; unmatched bases: 5. This CDR3 has 14 residues. The germline V gene has CDR1 SGHDT and CDR2 YYEEEE. The CDR3 loop reads CASSPTSGLETQYF. CDR3 bases: TGTGCCAGCAGCCCGACTAGCGGACTAGAGACCCAGTACTTC.

Worth noting for this clonotype: This could be a read error, since a much larger clone is one nucleotide away. CDR3 nucleotide sequence: TGTGCCAGCAGCCGGCTTAGCGGGATGAACAATGAGCAGTTCTTC. Translated, it gives CASSRLSGMNNEQFF. This chain uses TRBV9 with TRBJ2-1; TRBD2 aligns across 8 bases. Losses at the gene ends were 4 bases for V and 5 bases for J; bases not matched to a gene: 8. CDR3 length equals 15 residues. Germline CDR1 SGDLS, CDR2 YYNGEE.

The V gene is TRBV24-1, the J gene TRBJ1-2; no clear D gene. V was shortened by 4 bases and J by 6 bases, with 11 bases between the two germline ends. The germline V gene has CDR1 KGHDR and CDR2 SFDVKD. This CDR3 is built from 13 residues. The CDR3 here is CATSETDKHGYTF. CDR3 nucleotides: TGTGCCACCAGTGAGACCGACAAGCATGGCTACACCTTC.

In this sample, this clonotype turned up many times. This chain uses TRBV28 with TRBJ2-1, with D possibly TRBD1 on 5 matching bases. Germline CDR1 and CDR2: MDHEN and SYDVKM. This CDR3 has 16 residues. Deletions cut 5 bases from V and 1 base from J, with 15 bases between. The DNA for the CDR3 is TGTGCCAGCAGTCCTCCTGACAGCAGGTCCTACAATGAGCAGTTCTTC. The encoded protein is CASSPPDSRSYNEQFF.

This clonotype was recorded a few times. The rearrangement links TRBV4-2 to TRBJ2-7; TRBD2 might be the D (5 bases). The germline V gene has CDR1 LGHNA and CDR2 YNFKEQ. The CDR3 covers 14 residues. Between the trimmed V and J ends, which lost 0 bases and 6 bases, there was a span of 12 bases. The CDR3 DNA sequence: TGTGCCAGCAGCCAAGATTTGTCGGAGGCCGAGCAGTACTTC. This gives the protein CASSQDLSEAEQYF.

This clonotype was seen at least ten times. The chain recombines TRBV6-2 or TRBV6-3 with TRBJ2-7; D gene uncertain. Per the germline V gene, CDR1 is MNHEY and CDR2 is SVGEGT. The CDR3 consists of 15 residues. Trimming removed 0 bases from V and 6 bases from J, with 15 bases in between. The CDR3 reads CASSYSSRARGEQYF. The DNA of the CDR3 is TGTGCCAGCAGTTACTCGAGTAGGGCTCGAGGCGAGCAGTACTTC.

On this clonotype: This CDR3 fails to terminate in the conserved phenylalanine or tryptophan, so it likely reflects a read error. CDR3 loop: CASSEQNQETQYS. The CDR3 coding sequence is TGCGCCAGCAGCGAACAGAACCAAGAGACCCAGTACTCC. V usage is TRBV4-1 and J usage is TRBJ2-5; D ambiguous. This CDR3 has 13 residues. The V end was cut by 5 bases, the J end by 0 bases, with 7 bases between. Germline V gene lookup returns CDR1 MGHRA and CDR2 YSYEKL.

This clonotype was detected ten times or more. The chain is built from TRBV15 and TRBJ2-5; TRBD2 might be the D (6 bases). Germline V CDR1 and CDR2: LNHNV, YYDKDF (reference sequence). Deletions cut 1 base from V and 5 bases from J, with 23 bases between. CDR3 size: 18 residues. CDR3 in DNA: TGTGCCACCAGCAGAGCAAATCTACTCTCGGCGGGATCTGAGACCCAGTACTTC. Translated: CATSRANLLSAGSETQYF.

This chain uses TRBV19 with TRBJ2-1; 8 nucleotides line up with TRBD2. With V trimmed by 5 bases and J by 7 bases, 13 bases remained unmatched. Germline-derived CDR1 and CDR2 are LNHDA and SQIVND (reference sequence). The CDR3 is 16 residues long. CDR3 nucleotide sequence: TGTGCCAGTAGTTCCTTAGCGGGAAGAACGTGGAATGAGCAGTTCTTC. Its protein is CASSSLAGRTWNEQFF.

There are a few counts of this clonotype. V usage is TRBV19 and J usage is TRBJ1-5, with 9 bases identical to TRBD1. Trimming removed 5 bases from V and 4 bases from J; junction bases left unmatched: 0. Germline V gives CDR1 LNHDA, CDR2 SQIVND (reference sequence). This CDR3 contains 13 residues. CDR3 DNA: TGTGCCAGTAGTGGGACAGGGAATCAGCCCCAGCATTTT. Its translation is CASSGTGNQPQHF.